Listed below are T cell receptor beta chains from one sample, sequenced in a study of cytomegalovirus exposure and HLA in healthy donors. Using immunoSEQ multiplex PCR, the repertoire was profiled, and TCRdb retains in-frame clones only, with some absent. The sample yields roughly 200,000 clones, under 85% seen once. The specimen was PBMCs. The source of these receptors is a man between 50 and 59 years old in good health and CMV-seronegative. CDR3s include the opening cysteine and the closing phenylalanine or tryptophan. Each record gives: clone size, V gene, J gene, D gene, CDR3 DNA, CDR3 protein. A D gene is named only where the DNA matches it firmly. A clone size is listed for some rows: how often the clone was seen (once, few, many), or a class if it is expanded.

clone size: .; V gene: TRBV9; J gene: TRBJ2-1; D gene: TRBD2; CDR3 DNA: TGTGCCAGCAGCGGGGTAGCGGGAGTGGATGAGCAGTTCTTC; CDR3 protein: CASSGVAGVDEQFF
clone size: .; V gene: TRBV6-6; J gene: TRBJ2-7; D gene: .; CDR3 DNA: TGTGCCAGCAGTGGGGGGACAGCAGGATACGAGCAGTACTTC; CDR3 protein: CASSGGTAGYEQYF
clone size: .; V gene: TRBV4-1; J gene: TRBJ1-1; D gene: .; CDR3 DNA: TGCGCCAGCAGCCAAGAAGGGGGTGGGACTGAAGCTTTCTTT; CDR3 protein: CASSQEGGGTEAFF
clone size: .; V gene: TRBV6-5; J gene: TRBJ1-4; D gene: TRBD1; CDR3 DNA: TGTGCCAGCAGCCGAGACAGGGTTAACGAAAAACTGTTTTTT; CDR3 protein: CASSRDRVNEKLFF
clone size: once; V gene: TRBV7-3; J gene: TRBJ2-1; D gene: .; CDR3 DNA: TGTGCCAGCAGCTTAGGTCCTAACTATGAGCAGTTCTTC; CDR3 protein: CASSLGPNYEQFF
clone size: .; V gene: TRBV30; J gene: TRBJ2-7; D gene: TRBD2; CDR3 DNA: TGTGCCTGGAGGGGATCGGGCGGGAGCTCCTACGAGCAGTACTTC; CDR3 protein: CAWRGSGGSSYEQYF
clone size: .; V gene: TRBV9; J gene: TRBJ2-7; D gene: TRBD2; CDR3 DNA: TGTGCCAGCAGCGTCATAAGCGGGAGGCTACCCTACGAGCAGTACTTC; CDR3 protein: CASSVISGRLPYEQYF
clone size: once; V gene: TRBV9; J gene: TRBJ1-6; D gene: .; CDR3 DNA: TGTGCCAGCAGCGTAGCTGGGCAGGGCAATTCACCCCTCCACTTT; CDR3 protein: CASSVAGQGNSPLHF
clone size: few; V gene: TRBV27; J gene: TRBJ2-5; D gene: .; CDR3 DNA: TGTGCCAGCAGTTTTAACAGAGAGACCCAGTACTTC; CDR3 protein: CASSFNRETQYF
clone size: .; V gene: TRBV5-6; J gene: TRBJ2-3; D gene: .; CDR3 DNA: TGTGCCAGCAGCCCCACGGGGGGCACAGATACGCAGTATTTT; CDR3 protein: CASSPTGGTDTQYF
clone size: .; V gene: TRBV7-8; J gene: TRBJ1-2; D gene: .; CDR3 DNA: TGTGCCAGCAGCTTAATCCCTCGGCAGGGTGATCCCTCATATAGCGGCTACACCTTC; CDR3 protein: CASSLIPRQGDPSYSGYTF
clone size: .; V gene: TRBV6-6; J gene: TRBJ1-2; D gene: .; CDR3 DNA: TGTGCCAGCAGTTACTCGTCCGGGAGCAATGGCTACACCTTC; CDR3 protein: CASSYSSGSNGYTF
clone size: few; V gene: TRBV2; J gene: TRBJ1-2; D gene: .; CDR3 DNA: TGTGCCAGCAGTGAAGCAGAACAGGGACCTTATGGCTACACCTTC; CDR3 protein: CASSEAEQGPYGYTF
clone size: .; V gene: TRBV4-2; J gene: TRBJ1-5; D gene: .; CDR3 DNA: TGTGCCAGCAGCCCCAAAACCCACGGGGGGGGCAATCAGCCCCAGCATTTT; CDR3 protein: CASSPKTHGGGNQPQHF
clone size: .; V gene: TRBV5-1; J gene: TRBJ1-2; D gene: TRBD1; CDR3 DNA: TGCGCCAGCAGCTTGGGGACAGGGTTAGGGTCCGGCTACACCTTC; CDR3 protein: CASSLGTGLGSGYTF
clone size: .; V gene: TRBV5-4; J gene: TRBJ1-1; D gene: TRBD1; CDR3 DNA: TGTGCCAGCAGCGGCGGGACAGGGGTTCGTGAAGCTTTCTTT; CDR3 protein: CASSGGTGVREAFF
clone size: .; V gene: TRBV5-6; J gene: TRBJ2-3; D gene: TRBD2; CDR3 DNA: TGTGCCAGCAGCTTACGACAGCGGGAGTATGTTGGAACAGATACGCAGTATTTT; CDR3 protein: CASSLRQREYVGTDTQYF